This passage covers 32 T cell receptor beta chains from one sample sequenced in a study of shared clonotypes between healthy human individuals. The table came from immunoSEQ multiplex PCR; TCRdb's copy has only in-frame clones and leaves some out. Of about 1.1 million clones listed, roughly 80% were seen once; the top ten hold 0.85% to 1%. The sequenced sample was memory CD4+ T cells from PBMCs. The sample's subset: CD45RA-negative fraction. Receptor source: a man between 18 and 35 years old in good health. Some clones in this sample may be carry-over from other donors' samples.

Comments on this clone: A junction boundary mismatches the germline segment, possibly from a read error. The chain carries TRBV28 and TRBJ2-2; a possible D gene is TRBD2 (5 bases). In germline, CDR1 is MDHEN, CDR2 SYDVKM. The CDR3 is 16 amino acids. CDR3: CASSFLRGRNTWELFF. CDR3 nucleotides: TGTGCCAGCAGTTTTTTACGAGGGCGGAACACCTGGGAGCTGTTTTTT.

With respect to this clone: Different DNA sequences within this sample yield the same CDR3. The chain carries TRBV5-4 and TRBJ2-5; tentative D call: TRBD2 (6 bases). CDR3 length: 14 amino acids. Germline CDR1 and CDR2: SGHNT and YYREEE (reference sequence). V lost 4 bases and J lost 1, with 11 bases in between. The CDR3 is CASSPTGGQETQYF. CDR3 coding DNA: TGTGCCAGCAGCCCGACCGGGGGCCAAGAGACCCAGTACTTC.

This chain connects TRBV19 to TRBJ2-7; D remains ambiguous. The V gene lost 5 bases and the J gene lost 2 bases, with 4 bases spanning the gap. CDR3 length equals 11 residues. The germline CDR1 and CDR2 sequences are LNHDA and SQIVND (reference sequence). CDR3 bases: TGTGCCAGTAGTCGCGCCTACGAGCAGTACTTC. This encodes CASSRAYEQYF. The full variable domain, with the rest looked up from reference TRBV19 and TRBJ2-7, is DGGITQSPKYLFRKEGQNVTLSCEQNLNHDAMYWYRQDPGQGLRLIYYSQIVNDFQKGDIAEGYSVSREKKESFPLTVTSAQKNPTAFYLCASSRAYEQYFGPGTRLTVT.

The sample holds a few counts of this clone. The rearrangement joins TRBV14 to TRBJ2-2, with 7 nucleotides matching TRBD2. V was clipped by 4 bases and J by 4 bases; unmatched bases: 3. CDR3 length equals 14 residues. CDR1 SGHDN and CDR2 FVKESK come from the germline V gene. In nucleotides, the CDR3 is TGTGCCAGCAGCCCTTGGGGGGGCACCGGGGAGCTGTTTTTT. It yields the protein CASSPWGGTGELFF.

The chain links TRBV28 to TRBJ2-3; 7 nucleotides line up with TRBD2. J gave up 4 bases and V 3 bases, and 22 bases lay outside the gene matches. Germline CDR1 MDHEN, CDR2 SYDVKM. The CDR3 runs to 20 residues. The CDR3 DNA follows: TGTGCCAGCAGTTTCCCGCCAGGTCGTGGCGGGAGAGGGAGGTCAGATACGCAGTATTTT. Its translation is CASSFPPGRGGRGRSDTQYF.

In the case of this clone: This sample also contains other DNA sequences that code for the same CDR3. The chain combines TRBV6-6 with TRBJ2-7; possible D gene TRBD1, 5 bases. V was pared by 6 bases and J by 2 bases, with 8 bases between. Germline-derived CDR1 and CDR2 are MNHNY and SVGAGI (reference sequence). The CDR3 totals 12 residues. The CDR3 bases are TGTGCCAGCAGGCAGGGTGCCTACGAGCAGTACTTC. This sequence encodes CASRQGAYEQYF.

V is TRBV7-3 and J is TRBJ1-2; D possibly corresponds to TRBD1 (5 bases). The V gene's germline CDR1 is SGHTA and CDR2 FQGTGA. The CDR3 spans 12 residues. Between the trimmed V and J ends, which lost 10 bases and 6 bases, there was a span of 15 bases. The chain's CDR3 is CAKVTAMNGYTF. The CDR3 nucleotides read TGTGCCAAGGTGACAGCTATGAATGGCTACACCTTC.

This clone was seen a single time. The rearrangement uses TRBV7-3 and TRBJ2-2; 7 bases are shared with TRBD2. Germline CDR1 and CDR2: SGHTA and FQGTGA. The CDR3 is made up of 14 amino acids. V shed 2 bases, J shed 8 bases, and the junction held 5 bases outside the gene matches. This CDR3 reads CASSLGRVPGELFF. In DNA, the CDR3 is TGTGCCAGCAGCTTAGGGAGGGTTCCAGGGGAGCTGTTTTTT.

The CDR3 nucleotides are TGTGCCAGCAGCCCCGGGACTAGCGGGTTGGCAGATACGCAGTATTTT. Protein: CASSPGTSGLADTQYF. The chain carries TRBV11-2 and TRBJ2-3; the match to TRBD2 covers 12 bases. The CDR3 spans 16 residues. V was clipped by 5 bases and J by 4 bases; unmatched bases: 7. CDR1 is SGHAT, CDR2 FQNNGV, per germline.

The V gene is TRBV6-6, the J gene TRBJ2-7; no firm D call. The CDR3 totals 14 residues. V lost 6 bases to trimming and J lost 5 bases, with 17 bases between them. The germline gives CDR1 MNHNY, CDR2 SVGAGI (reference sequence). CDR3 bases: TGTGCCAGCAGCTACCCCTCCCGTACCGACGAGCAGTACTTC. This encodes CASSYPSRTDEQYF.

In this sample, this clone turned up once. The rearrangement links TRBV5-4 to TRBJ1-2; D is possibly TRBD1 (5 bases). The CDR3 has 15 amino acids. CDR1 is SGHNT and CDR2 is YYREEE in the germline V gene (reference sequence). Between the trimmed V and J ends, which lost 4 bases and 4 bases, there was a span of 17 bases. The CDR3 bases are TGTGCCAGCAGCCTCTCCCAACGGGACGGCTATGGCTACACCTTC. Its protein product is CASSLSQRDGYGYTF.

This clone was detected only once. This chain joins TRBV6-1 and TRBJ1-2; the D gene is possibly TRBD1 (6 bases). Per germline, CDR1 MNHNS and CDR2 SASEGT. The CDR3 runs 14 residues. V was shortened by 9 bases and J by 2 bases, with 16 bases between the two germline ends. This CDR3 is CASQPGTLNYGYTF. The DNA of the CDR3 is TGTGCCAGTCAGCCCGGGACACTAAACTATGGCTACACCTTC.

Worth noting for this clone: Other DNA sequences within the sample encode an identical CDR3. The V call is TRBV18, the J call TRBJ1-1, with D tentatively TRBD1 (6 bases). The germline CDR1 and CDR2 sequences are KGHSH and LQKENI. The CDR3 length is 16 residues. Trimming left V 0 bases short and J 1 base short, with 12 bases between. The CDR3 protein is CASSPPLQGPNTEAFF. The CDR3 region has the DNA TGTGCCAGCTCACCACCCCTACAGGGACCGAACACTGAAGCTTTCTTT.

This clone showed up just once. The V call is TRBV2, the J call TRBJ1-2; D may be TRBD1 (5 bases). The CDR3 length is 17 residues. Germline lookup yields CDR1 SNHLY and CDR2 FYNNEI. With 4 bases removed from V and 0 bases from J, the gap between germline ends came to 18 bases. CDR3 DNA: TGTGCCAGCAGTGGCCAGGGAATCCCTTCCCCTAACTATGGCTACACCTTC. It yields the protein CASSGQGIPSPNYGYTF.

V is TRBV6-1 and J is TRBJ2-7; D may correspond to TRBD1 or TRBD2 (5 bases each). Trimming took off 5 bases at V and 4 bases at J, with 12 bases between the two ends. Germline V gene data show CDR1 as MNHNS and CDR2 as SASEGT. The CDR3 totals 13 residues. Written as DNA, the CDR3 is TGTGCCAGCAGTCGGGGCGGATTATACGAGCAGTACTTC. It specifies CASSRGGLYEQYF.

The V gene is TRBV2, the J gene TRBJ1-4; TRBD1 matches at 9 bases. The CDR3 spans 15 residues. Germline V CDR1 and CDR2: SNHLY, FYNNEI. The junction had 7 bases not matched to a gene; V was cut back by 5 bases and J by 6 bases. CDR3 residues: CASSSSGTGYEKLFF. DNA for the CDR3: TGTGCCAGCAGTTCCTCCGGGACAGGGTATGAAAAACTGTTTTTT.

The V call is TRBV2, the J call TRBJ2-7; D is perhaps TRBD1 (5 bases). Germline V CDR1 and CDR2: SNHLY, FYNNEI. Trimming took off 3 bases at V and 4 bases at J, with 10 bases between the two ends. The CDR3 has 13 residues. The DNA of the CDR3 is TGTGCCAGCAGTGACAGGGTAGGGTACGAGCAGTACTTC. This codes for CASSDRVGYEQYF.

The chain employs TRBV28 and TRBJ2-1; 9 nucleotides match TRBD1. This CDR3 comprises 13 residues. Unmatched junction bases numbered 2, after V lost 4 bases and J lost 7 bases. From germline, CDR1 is MDHEN and CDR2 SYDVKM. In DNA form, the CDR3 reads TGTGCCAGCAGTTGGGGACAGGGAAATGAGCAGTTCTTC. Amino acids: CASSWGQGNEQFF.

This clone was counted once. The CDR3 DNA reads as TGCGCCAGCAGCTTGGAATTCCGGGAGACCCAGTACTTC. This gives the protein CASSLEFRETQYF. The rearrangement uses TRBV5-1 and TRBJ2-5; no firm D call. The germline CDR1 and CDR2 sequences are SGHRS and YFSETQ. The CDR3 has 13 amino acids. Trimming shortened V by 0 bases and J by 5 bases, and 8 bases separated the two germline ends.

The chain joins TRBV10-3 to TRBJ2-2; 9 bases fit TRBD2. The germline V gene has CDR1 ENHRY and CDR2 SYGVKD. The CDR3 is 16 amino acids. V was pared by 10 bases and J by 4 bases, with 13 bases of the junction left unmatched. The CDR3 is CATREGGRGSTGELFF. The CDR3 bases are TGTGCCACCCGCGAAGGCGGGAGGGGGAGCACCGGGGAGCTGTTTTTT.

The chain joins TRBV28 to TRBJ2-7; TRBD1 matches at 7 bases. The CDR3 is 15 residues long. Germline-derived CDR1 and CDR2 are MDHEN and SYDVKM. The V segment lost 6 bases and the J segment 0 bases; nucleotides outside the gene matches: 8. The CDR3 protein is CASSRGFPLSYEQYF. CDR3 bases: TGTGCCAGCAGCAGGGGGTTTCCCCTCTCCTACGAGCAGTACTTC.

The rearrangement uses TRBV4-1 and TRBJ1-6, with D possibly matching TRBD1 (5 bases). Germline V gene sequence: CDR1 MGHRA, CDR2 YSYEKL. The CDR3 length is 15 residues. V lost 1 base and J 7 bases, leaving 11 bases between the germline ends. The CDR3 region is CASSQVGRENSPLHF. Here the CDR3 DNA reads TGCGCCAGCAGCCAAGTCGGCAGGGAAAATTCACCCCTCCACTTT.

This clone was seen only a few times. This chain uses TRBV4-3 with TRBJ2-5; 7 positions match TRBD2. Trimming removed 4 bases from V and 1 base from J; junction bases left unmatched: 6. Germline lookup yields CDR1 LGHNA and CDR2 YSLEER. There are 15 residues in the CDR3. The CDR3 DNA is TGCGCCAGCAGCCTCACCTTAGCGGGCCAAGAGACCCAGTACTTC. It specifies CASSLTLAGQETQYF.

V usage is TRBV7-2 and J usage is TRBJ2-3, with TRBD2 matching 7 bases. The CDR3 length is 14 residues. Germline-derived CDR1 and CDR2 are SGHTA and FQGNSA. Germline trimming cut 5 bases from V and 6 bases from J; bases unmatched to any gene: 8. Here the CDR3 DNA reads TGTGCCAGCAGCCCCCGCACGGGAGGTGATACGCAGTATTTT. This codes for CASSPRTGGDTQYF.

V gene TRBV2 combines with J gene TRBJ2-1; 7 positions agree with TRBD1. CDR3 length: 15 amino acids. Germline V gives CDR1 SNHLY, CDR2 FYNNEI. Trimming took 6 bases from V and 3 from J; bases not matched to a gene: 8. The DNA for the CDR3 is TGTGCCAGCAGGATGACAGGGCTCATCTACAATGAGCAGTTCTTC. It yields the protein CASRMTGLIYNEQFF.

The rearrangement links TRBV7-2 to TRBJ2-6, with 7 bases matching TRBD1. Trimming at V came to 1 base and at J to 0 bases, leaving 3 bases not matched to a gene. Germline V gives CDR1 SGHTA, CDR2 FQGNSA. CDR3 length equals 17 residues. The CDR3 protein is CASSLGRGSSGANVLTF. The CDR3 nucleotides read TGTGCCAGCAGCTTAGGCAGGGGGTCCTCTGGGGCCAACGTCCTGACTTTC.

The chain employs TRBV28 and TRBJ2-6; perhaps TRBD1 as D (5 bases). V was shortened by 3 bases and J by 0 bases, with 15 bases between the two germline ends. The CDR3 extends over 18 amino acids. Germline V gives CDR1 MDHEN, CDR2 SYDVKM. The DNA of the CDR3 is TGTGCCAGCAGTTTCCGGCAGGGTACGAACTCTGGGGCCAACGTCCTGACTTTC. It translates to CASSFRQGTNSGANVLTF.

V gene TRBV11-2 combines with J gene TRBJ2-1; 9 bases fit TRBD1. CDR1 SGHAT and CDR2 FQNNGV come from the germline V gene. Trimming took 3 bases from V and 1 from J; bases not matched to a gene: 1. The CDR3 consists of 15 residues. CDR3 residues: CASSFDRGSYNEQFF. The CDR3 region has the DNA TGTGCCAGCAGCTTTGACAGGGGGTCCTACAATGAGCAGTTCTTC.

The chain employs TRBV5-1 and TRBJ2-5; 15 positions agree with TRBD2. The CDR3 extends over 19 amino acids. Per germline, CDR1 SGHRS and CDR2 YFSETQ. The V segment lost 3 bases and the J segment 2 bases; nucleotides outside the gene matches: 11. Here the CDR3 DNA reads TGCGCCAGCAGCTCCCGACCTGGACTAGCGGGAGGGCCGCAAGAGACCCAGTACTTC. Translation: CASSSRPGLAGGPQETQYF.

DNA of the CDR3: TGCGCCAGCAGCCGATTGGGGTCGAGCTCCTACAATGAGCAGTTCTTC. Translation: CASSRLGSSSYNEQFF. The J gene is TRBJ2-1, the V gene TRBV5-1; no firm D call. The V end lost 4 bases, the J end lost 0 bases, and 14 bases lay between the germline ends. CDR3 length equals 16 residues. Germline assignment: CDR1 SGHRS and CDR2 YFSETQ.

This chain links TRBV28 with TRBJ1-1; D is unresolved. Germline V gene data show CDR1 as MDHEN and CDR2 as SYDVKM. Trimming shortened V by 6 bases and J by 5 bases, and 13 bases separated the two germline ends. CDR3 length: 13 amino acids. For the CDR3, the DNA is TGTGCCAGCAGCCCAACCCGTTGGACTGAAGCTTTCTTT. Encoded protein: CASSPTRWTEAFF.

The V gene is TRBV4-3, the J gene TRBJ2-4, with TRBD2 identical over 7 bases. Per the germline V gene, CDR1 is LGHNA and CDR2 is YSLEER. Unmatched junction bases numbered 6, after V lost 0 bases and J lost 4 bases. The length of the CDR3 is 16 residues. The CDR3 DNA reads as TGCGCCAGCAGCCAAGAGGCTGCTAGCGGTAAAAACATTCAGTACTTC. Its protein product is CASSQEAASGKNIQYF.